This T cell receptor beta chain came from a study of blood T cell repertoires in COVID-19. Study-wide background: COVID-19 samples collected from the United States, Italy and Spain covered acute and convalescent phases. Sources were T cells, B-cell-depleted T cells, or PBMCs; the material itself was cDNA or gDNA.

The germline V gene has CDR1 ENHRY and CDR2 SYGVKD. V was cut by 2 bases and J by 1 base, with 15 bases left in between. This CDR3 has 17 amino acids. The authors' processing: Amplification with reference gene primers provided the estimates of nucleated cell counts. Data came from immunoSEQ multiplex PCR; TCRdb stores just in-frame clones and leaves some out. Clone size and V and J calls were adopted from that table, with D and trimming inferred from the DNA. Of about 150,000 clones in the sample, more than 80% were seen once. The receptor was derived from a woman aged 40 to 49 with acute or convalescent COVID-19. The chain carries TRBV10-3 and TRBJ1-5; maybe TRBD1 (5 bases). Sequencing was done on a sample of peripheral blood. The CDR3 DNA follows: TGTGCCATCAGTGAGCGGGCTAGTCAGGGAAGCAATCAGCCCCAGCATTTT. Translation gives CAISERASQGSNQPQHF.